This TCR beta chain is from a study of cytomegalovirus exposure and HLA in healthy donors. At the level of the study: As an earlier analysis found, about 200 million T cells yielded around 110 million unique TCR beta sequences. Ancestry clustering placed about 80% of some 400 genotyped donors in the Caucasian-associated cluster.

The CDR3 runs to 11 residues. Germline values: CDR1 SGHTA, CDR2 FQGTGA. Findings and limits, study-wide: Presence/absence analyses took donor sequencing depth as roughly uniform. Of the V segments, some could not be distinguished, including TRBV6-2 and TRBV6-3, and were excluded.

As for this clone: Its specificity is unknown. Sequence at one end of the junction differs from germline and may be a read error.

Researchers ran the PCR with 60 Vbeta and 13 Jbeta primers. Profiling relied on immunoSEQ multiplex PCR, and the TCRdb table lists in-frame clones only, not all of them. The profile shows some 100,000 clones, less than 75% of them singletons. The chain is built from TRBV7-3 and TRBJ1-4, with D uncertain. This receptor was taken from a woman in her twenties or thirties in good health and CMV-seropositive. Sequenced sample: PBMCs. The CDR3 loop reads CASSLVQNLLF. CDR3 nucleotide sequence: TGTGCCAGCAGCTTAGTACAGAATCTTCTTTTT. The full variable domain, rest sourced from reference TRBV7-3 and TRBJ1-4, is GAGVSQTPSNKVTEKGKYVELRCDPISGHTALYWYRQSLGQGPEFLIYFQGTGAADDSGLPNDRFFAVRPEGSVSTLKIQRTERGDSAVYLCASSLVQNLLFGSGTQLSVL.